The sequence of this T cell receptor (beta chain) was determined in a study of lymphopenia after photon versus proton radiotherapy. Study conclusions and caveats: Better survival with proton therapy was suggested as possible, not demonstrated.

TCRdb's copy holds only in-frame clones and misses some; the assay was immunoSEQ multiplex PCR. The profile covers over 50,000 clones, with approximately 86% appearing a single time and more than 2% taken by the ten largest. This clone is a singleton in its sample. Its antigen is unknown. The V end lost 0 bases, the J end lost 8 bases, and 10 bases lay between the germline ends. Per germline, CDR1 KGHSH and CDR2 LQKENI. CDR3 length equals 13 residues. V and J are TRBV18 and TRBJ1-2, with D uncertain. This TCR was sampled from a man aged 40-55 years with gastric cancer. This specimen was peripheral blood, taken from a patient treated with photon-based radiotherapy. CDR3 bases: TGTGCCAGCTCACCACCGAACAGTGACGGCTACACCTTC. Its protein is CASSPPNSDGYTF. Full variable domain (missing parts from reference TRBV18 and TRBJ1-2): NAGVMQNPRHLVRRRGQEARLRCSPMKGHSHVYWYRQLPEEGLKFMVYLQKENIIDESGMPKERFSAEFPKEGPSILRIQQVVRGDSAAYFCASSPPNSDGYTFGSGTRLTVV.